This T cell receptor beta chain was sequenced for a study of blood T cell repertoires in COVID-19. About the research overall: COVID-19 samples, acute and convalescent, were from the United States, Italy and Spain. T cells, B-cell-depleted T cells, or PBMCs provided the cDNA or gDNA that served as material.

In the authors' methods: Estimation of nucleated cell counts was performed using reference gene primer amplification. TCRdb's copy holds only in-frame clones and misses some; the assay was immunoSEQ multiplex PCR. The DNA gave D and trimming, while V, J and clone size come from that table. Of under 250,000 clones listed, about 80% are singletons. Between the trimmed V and J ends, which lost 2 bases and 3 bases, there was a span of 14 bases. This CDR3 has 16 amino acids. Germline V gene sequence: CDR1 MNHNS, CDR2 SASEGT. The receptor's source is a man over 45 with active or convalescent COVID-19. V usage is TRBV6-1 and J usage is TRBJ2-1; tentative D call: TRBD2 (6 bases). Sequencing input: peripheral blood. The CDR3 loop is CASSESETRVYNEQFF. The CDR3, as DNA: TGTGCCAGCAGTGAATCAGAGACTAGGGTCTACAATGAGCAGTTCTTC.